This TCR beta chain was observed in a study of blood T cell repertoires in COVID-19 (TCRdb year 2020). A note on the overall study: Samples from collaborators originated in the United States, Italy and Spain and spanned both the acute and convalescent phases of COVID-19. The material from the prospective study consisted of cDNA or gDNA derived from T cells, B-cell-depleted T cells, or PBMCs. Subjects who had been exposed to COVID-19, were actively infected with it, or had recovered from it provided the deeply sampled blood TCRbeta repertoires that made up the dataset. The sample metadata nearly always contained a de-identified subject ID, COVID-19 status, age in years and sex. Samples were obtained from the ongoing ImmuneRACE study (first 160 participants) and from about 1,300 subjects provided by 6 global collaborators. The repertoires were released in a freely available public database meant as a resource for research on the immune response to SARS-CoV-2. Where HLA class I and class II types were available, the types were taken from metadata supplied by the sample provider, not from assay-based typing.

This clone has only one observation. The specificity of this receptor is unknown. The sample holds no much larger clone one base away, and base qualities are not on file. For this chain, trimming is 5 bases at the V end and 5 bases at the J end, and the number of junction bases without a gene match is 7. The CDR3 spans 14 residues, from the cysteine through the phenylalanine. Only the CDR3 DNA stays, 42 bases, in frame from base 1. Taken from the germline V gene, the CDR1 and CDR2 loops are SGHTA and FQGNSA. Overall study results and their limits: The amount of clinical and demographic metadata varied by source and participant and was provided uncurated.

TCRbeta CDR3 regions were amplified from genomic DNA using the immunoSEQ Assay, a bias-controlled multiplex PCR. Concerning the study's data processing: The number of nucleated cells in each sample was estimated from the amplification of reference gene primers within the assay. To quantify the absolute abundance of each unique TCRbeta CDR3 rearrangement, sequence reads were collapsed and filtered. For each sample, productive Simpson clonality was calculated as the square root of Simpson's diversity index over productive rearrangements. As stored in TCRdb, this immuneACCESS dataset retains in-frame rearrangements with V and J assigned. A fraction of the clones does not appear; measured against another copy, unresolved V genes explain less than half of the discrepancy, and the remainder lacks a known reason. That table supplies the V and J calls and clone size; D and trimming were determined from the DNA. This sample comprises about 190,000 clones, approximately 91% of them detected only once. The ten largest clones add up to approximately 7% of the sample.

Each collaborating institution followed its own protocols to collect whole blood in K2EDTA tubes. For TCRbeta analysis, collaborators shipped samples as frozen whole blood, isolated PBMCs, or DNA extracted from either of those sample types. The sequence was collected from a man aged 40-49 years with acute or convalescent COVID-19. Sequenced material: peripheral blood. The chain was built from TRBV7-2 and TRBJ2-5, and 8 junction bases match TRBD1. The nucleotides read TGTGCCAGCAGCCCCTGGACAGGGCAGGAGACCCAGTACTTC. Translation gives CASSPWTGQETQYF. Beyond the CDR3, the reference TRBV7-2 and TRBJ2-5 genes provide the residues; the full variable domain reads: GAGVSQSPSNKVTEKGKDVELRCDPISGHTALYWYRQSLGQGLEFLIYFQGNSAPDKSGLPSDRFSAERTGGSVSTLTIQRTQQEDSAVYLCASSPWTGQETQYFGPGTRLLVL.